The 32 T cell receptor beta chains below come from one sample, sequenced in a study of T-cell reconstitution after alpha-beta-depleted transplantation in children. Construction of the TCRbeta library involved unique molecular identifiers. One entry per CDR3 protein results from TCRdb running MiXCR on the PCR reads. The data show tens of thousands of distinct CDR3 sequences, about a tenth seen once. The sample in question was PBMCs, mostly from graft donor cells, obtained 60 days after TCRalphabeta/CD19-depleted stem cell transplant. The receptors here all came from a male patient aged 2-10 years who had a stem cell transplant for chronic granulomatous disease, so the T cells may come from the graft donor.

This clonotype showed up many times. This chain links TRBV7-9 with TRBJ2-7, with D unresolved. V dropped 5 bases and J dropped 3 bases, with 5 bases sitting between them. The CDR3 runs to 11 residues. Germline CDR1 is SEHNR and CDR2 is FQNEAQ (reference sequence). CDR3 sequence reads: CASSVNYEQYF. Here the CDR3 DNA reads TGTGCCAGCAGCGTTAACTACGAGCAGTACTTC.

This clonotype was recorded many times. The gene calls are TRBV6-5 and TRBJ2-7; no definite D call. This CDR3 region has 11 residues. Trimming took 6 bases from V and 3 from J, leaving 6 bases between them. From germline, CDR1 is MNHEY and CDR2 SVGAGI. DNA of the CDR3: TGTGCCAGCAGGAGAAACTACGAGCAGTACTTC. Its protein is CASRRNYEQYF.

This clonotype was found many times. The chain carries TRBV4-1 and TRBJ2-3; D is unresolved. V was trimmed by 1 base and J by 2 bases, leaving 7 bases between them. CDR3 length: 14 residues. From germline, CDR1 is MGHRA and CDR2 YSYEKL. For the CDR3, the DNA is TGCGCCAGCAGCCAAGTGTCCCTCACAGATACGCAGTATTTT. Its translation is CASSQVSLTDTQYF.

In its sample, this clonotype was seen many times. The chain joins TRBV20-1 to TRBJ2-1, with no clear D. Germline CDR1 DFQATT, CDR2 SNEGSKA (reference sequence). CDR3 size: 11 residues. V was cut by 0 bases and J by 15 bases, with 12 bases left in between. The DNA of the CDR3 is TGCAGTGCTAGAGATGGGCGACCCGGGTTCTTC. Amino acid sequence: CSARDGRPGFF.

This clonotype was detected many times. The chain links TRBV19 to TRBJ2-7, with D possibly matching TRBD2 (6 bases). Germline CDR1 is LNHDA and CDR2 is SQIVND (reference sequence). There are 13 residues in the CDR3. Trimming took 4 bases from V and 1 from J, leaving 8 bases between them. Here the CDR3 reads CASSRSGSYEQYF. CDR3 bases: TGTGCCAGTAGTAGGAGCGGGTCCTACGAGCAGTACTTC.

This clonotype appeared many times. V gene TRBV9 combines with J gene TRBJ2-7, with 7 positions matching TRBD2. V lost 0 bases, J lost 4 bases, and 4 bases stayed unmatched. The CDR3 consists of 14 residues. CDR1 is SGDLS, CDR2 YYNGEE, per germline. In nucleotides, the CDR3 is TGTGCCAGCAGCGTAGGTACTAGCGAGTACGAGCAGTACTTC. Protein product: CASSVGTSEYEQYF. Full variable domain (rest looked up from reference TRBV9 and TRBJ2-7): DSGVTQTPKHLITATGQRVTLRCSPRSGDLSVYWYQQSLDQGLQFLIQYYNGEERAKGNILERFSAQQFPDLHSELNLSSLELGDSALYFCASSVGTSEYEQYFGPGTRLTVT.

This clonotype was seen ten or more times. This sequence joins TRBV20-1 and TRBJ1-2; no reliable D call. The length of the CDR3 is 9 residues. V lost 7 bases and J 7 bases, leaving 7 bases between the germline ends. Germline-derived CDR1 and CDR2 are DFQATT and SNEGSKA (reference sequence). CDR3: CSGGLGYTF. DNA for the CDR3: TGCAGTGGTGGGCTTGGCTACACCTTC.

There are many counts of this clonotype. This chain connects TRBV28 to TRBJ2-5; TRBD2 is a possible D gene (5 bases). Germline lookup yields CDR1 MDHEN and CDR2 SYDVKM. CDR3 length: 16 amino acids. Trimming stripped 10 bases from V and 2 bases from J, with 23 bases between. CDR3 in amino acids: CATARVDSSEQETQYF. The CDR3 bases are TGTGCCACCGCAAGGGTGGATAGTAGCGAGCAAGAGACCCAGTACTTC.

This clonotype has at least ten counts. The rearrangement links TRBV6-1 to TRBJ2-7; D assignment may be TRBD1 or TRBD2 (6 bases each). Trimming removed 7 bases from V and 0 bases from J, with 16 bases in between. Germline values: CDR1 MNHNS, CDR2 SASEGT. CDR3 length: 15 residues. CDR3 sequence: CASTGQGTRSYEQYF. CDR3 DNA sequence: TGTGCCAGCACCGGTCAGGGGACTCGCTCCTACGAGCAGTACTTC.

The chain links TRBV27 to TRBJ2-1; TRBD2 aligns across 12 bases. The CDR3 sequence is 15 residues long. V was pared by 3 bases and J by 6 bases, with 3 bases of the junction left unmatched. Germline loops: CDR1 MNHEY, CDR2 SMNVEV (reference sequence). The CDR3 region is CASSFPSGRVNEQFF. Here the CDR3 DNA reads TGTGCCAGCAGTTTTCCTAGCGGGAGGGTCAATGAGCAGTTCTTC.

This clonotype was seen repeatedly, ten times or more. This chain uses TRBV6-5 with TRBJ2-1; D not resolved. The CDR3 has 14 amino acids. In germline, CDR1 is MNHEY, CDR2 SVGAGI. V shed 0 bases and J shed 3 bases, with 6 bases lying between them. CDR3 DNA: TGTGCCAGCAGTTACTCAGGCGACTACAATGAGCAGTTCTTC. This translates into CASSYSGDYNEQFF.

This clonotype was detected many times. This chain connects TRBV20-1 to TRBJ2-3, with TRBD2 matching over 10 bases. The germline CDR1 and CDR2 sequences are DFQATT and SNEGSKA (reference sequence). The CDR3 runs to 17 residues. The J segment lost 2 bases and the V segment lost 4 bases, leaving 12 bases of the junction unmatched. Here the CDR3 DNA reads TGCAGTGCTATGCCCTATCGGACTAGCGGAAACACAGATACGCAGTATTTT. Translating it yields CSAMPYRTSGNTDTQYF.

The V gene is TRBV18, the J gene TRBJ2-5, with 15 bases that match TRBD2. From germline, CDR1 is KGHSH and CDR2 LQKENI. Trimming cost V 1 base and J 5 bases; bases outside gene matches: 14. This CDR3 is built from 20 residues. The CDR3 region has the DNA TGTGCCAGCTCACCACGGGCGACGGGACTAGCGGGAGGAGGAGGGGAGACCCAGTACTTC. Encoded protein: CASSPRATGLAGGGGETQYF. The whole variable domain, filled in from reference TRBV18 and TRBJ2-5, reads NAGVMQNPRHLVRRRGQEARLRCSPMKGHSHVYWYRQLPEEGLKFMVYLQKENIIDESGMPKERFSAEFPKEGPSILRIQQVVRGDSAAYFCASSPRATGLAGGGGETQYFGPGTRLLVL.

This clonotype has ten or more counts. The CDR3 loop is CSAGLGGPSTDTQYF. The CDR3 nucleotides are TGCAGTGCTGGCCTTGGCGGCCCAAGCACAGATACGCAGTATTTT. This chain links TRBV20-1 with TRBJ2-3; no reliable D call. The germline V and J ends were trimmed by 5 bases and 0 bases, with 15 bases remaining between them. CDR3 length equals 15 residues. Germline assignment: CDR1 DFQATT and CDR2 SNEGSKA (reference sequence).

This clonotype came up a few times. This chain's CDR3 is CASSSPRTGRDAIKNIQYF. The CDR3 DNA follows: TGTGCCAGCAGTTCCCCTCGGACAGGGAGGGACGCCATCAAAAACATTCAGTACTTC. The genes are TRBV6-2 or TRBV6-3 and TRBJ2-4, with D possibly TRBD1 on 8 matching bases. V was clipped by 4 bases and J by 3 bases, with 25 bases between them. The germline V gene encodes CDR1 MNHEY and CDR2 SVGEGT. The CDR3 length is 19 residues.

This chain uses TRBV7-2 with TRBJ2-3, with 7 bases fitting TRBD1. The junction had 8 bases not matched to a gene; V was cut back by 5 bases and J by 3 bases. Germline lookup yields CDR1 SGHTA and CDR2 FQGNSA. CDR3 length: 15 amino acids. The CDR3 sequence: CASSQDRVGTDTQYF. CDR3 sequence (DNA): TGTGCCAGCAGCCAAGACAGGGTGGGGACAGATACGCAGTATTTT.

This clonotype was counted many times. The chain recombines TRBV4-3 with TRBJ1-3; D is ambiguous. Trimming shortened V by 0 bases and J by 0 bases, and 12 bases separated the two germline ends. The germline CDR1 and CDR2 sequences are LGHNA and YSLEER. This CDR3 has 17 residues. CDR3: CASSQDGGSLSGNTIYF. The DNA for the CDR3 is TGCGCCAGCAGCCAAGATGGCGGATCCCTCTCTGGAAACACCATATATTTT.

This clonotype was seen ten or more times. CDR3 region: CASSLVEGGNQPQHF. The CDR3 DNA follows: TGTGCCAGCAGCTTAGTCGAGGGGGGCAATCAGCCCCAGCATTTT. The chain employs TRBV7-2 and TRBJ1-5, with a possible D match to TRBD1 (6 bases). Germline CDR1 SGHTA, CDR2 FQGNSA. The CDR3 consists of 15 residues. V shed 1 base and J shed 2 bases, with 9 bases lying between them.

This clonotype was seen repeatedly, ten times or more. Germline is not matched at one junction end, which may reflect a read error. V gene TRBV27 combines with J gene TRBJ1-2, with TRBD1 identical over 8 bases. Germline CDR1 is MNHEY and CDR2 is SMNVEV (reference sequence). CDR3 size: 13 residues. The CDR3 loop is CASSFGAGGAFSF. The CDR3 DNA reads as TGTGCCAGCAGTTTTGGGGCAGGGGGCGCGTTCTCCTTC.

This clonotype was counted many times. This chain uses TRBV30 with TRBJ2-1; the D gene could be TRBD1 or TRBD2 (5 bases each). The germline gives CDR1 GTSNPN, CDR2 SVGIG (reference sequence). This CDR3 is 15 amino acids long. V lost 4 bases, J lost 3 bases, and 16 bases lay in between. CDR3 sequence reads: CAWTLRGNNYNEQFF. The DNA of the CDR3 is TGTGCCTGGACCCTCCGGGGCAACAACTACAATGAGCAGTTCTTC. The variable domain in full, completed from reference TRBV30 and TRBJ2-1, reads SQTIHQWPATLVQPVGSPLSLECTVEGTSNPNLYWYRQAAGRGLQLLFYSVGIGQISSEVPQNLSASRPQDRQFILSSKKLLLSDSGFYLCAWTLRGNNYNEQFFGPGTRLTVL.

This clonotype was recorded many times. V and J are TRBV4-3 and TRBJ1-2, with unresolved D. Germline CDR1 is LGHNA and CDR2 is YSLEER. There are 13 residues in the CDR3. V dropped 0 bases and J dropped 4 bases, with 6 bases sitting between them. In DNA, the CDR3 is TGCGCCAGCAGCCAAGATTCTATCTATGGCTACACCTTC. Translated, it gives CASSQDSIYGYTF.

In its sample, this clonotype was seen many times. The J gene is TRBJ2-6, the V gene TRBV7-6, with unresolved D. This CDR3 is 15 amino acids long. The ends were cut back, 4 bases at V and 0 bases at J, with 7 bases in the middle. Per the germline V gene, CDR1 is SGHVS and CDR2 is FNYEAQ. The CDR3 region has the DNA TGTGCCAGCAGCTCCAGCCTCTCTGGGGCCAACGTCCTGACTTTC. This codes for CASSSSLSGANVLTF.

This sequence joins TRBV2 and TRBJ2-5; TRBD2 aligns across 7 bases. The CDR3 length is 15 residues. V shed 6 bases and J 4 bases; nucleotides not matched to a gene: 11. CDR1 is SNHLY, CDR2 FYNNEI, per germline. CDR3 DNA sequence: TGTGCCAGCAGACCCGGGGACTATCCAGGAGAGACCCAGTACTTC. Translated, it gives CASRPGDYPGETQYF.

The chain links TRBV20-1 to TRBJ1-2; D is perhaps TRBD1 (6 bases). Trimming left V 5 bases short and J 7 bases short, with 17 bases between. Germline CDR1 reads DFQATT; CDR2 reads SNEGSKA (reference sequence). The CDR3 is made up of 13 amino acids. The CDR3 reads CSAPGQSDGGYTF. The DNA of the CDR3 is TGCAGTGCTCCCGGACAGTCGGATGGTGGCTACACCTTC.

This clonotype was seen at least ten times. V and J are TRBV27 and TRBJ2-6, with 11 positions matching TRBD1. The germline gives CDR1 MNHEY, CDR2 SMNVEV (reference sequence). The trim removed 4 bases at V and 3 bases at J, leaving 8 bases unmatched. The CDR3 has 18 residues. This chain's CDR3 is CASSSGQGVSFGANVLTF. The DNA of the CDR3 is TGTGCCAGCAGTTCGGGACAGGGGGTTTCTTTTGGGGCCAACGTCCTGACTTTC.

This clonotype was recorded at least ten times. The rearrangement joins TRBV29-1 to TRBJ2-7; D may be TRBD1 (6 bases). This CDR3 is 13 amino acids long. Trimming took off 7 bases at V and 0 bases at J, with 13 bases between the two ends. Germline V gene sequence: CDR1 SQVTM, CDR2 ANQGSEA. The CDR3 bases are TGCAGCGCTAGCACAGGGAGCTCCTACGAGCAGTACTTC. It codes for CSASTGSSYEQYF.

This clonotype came up a few times. The chain links TRBV6-2 or TRBV6-3 to TRBJ1-1; 8 positions agree with TRBD1. CDR3 length equals 17 residues. The V gene end was trimmed by 8 bases and the J gene end by 0 bases; junction bases not matched to a gene: 14. Germline V CDR1 and CDR2: MNHEY, SVGEGT. The CDR3 loop is CASRGGTGFFMNTEAFF. The CDR3 bases are TGTGCCAGCCGGGGGGGGACAGGATTTTTCATGAACACTGAAGCTTTCTTT.

This clonotype was recorded many times. This chain joins TRBV2 and TRBJ2-7; TRBD1 matches at 7 bases. The CDR3 is 13 amino acids. Germline CDR1 SNHLY, CDR2 FYNNEI. V shed 7 bases, J shed 2 bases, and the junction held 5 bases outside the gene matches. CDR3 residues: CASTRDRAYEQYF. DNA of the CDR3: TGTGCCAGCACCCGGGACAGAGCCTACGAGCAGTACTTC.

This clonotype occurred many times. The V and J genes are TRBV18 and TRBJ2-7, with D uncertain. Germline V CDR1 and CDR2: KGHSH, LQKENI. V gave up 4 bases and J gave up 2 bases, with 12 bases separating them. This CDR3 is 14 amino acids long. The CDR3 nucleotides read TGTGCCAGCTCACAAGTCCAGCGCCCCTACGAGCAGTACTTC. It specifies CASSQVQRPYEQYF.

This clonotype was counted only a few times. J is TRBJ2-3 and V is TRBV18; 7 bases agree with TRBD2. Trimming cost V 3 bases and J 3 bases; bases outside gene matches: 6. The CDR3 has 15 residues. The germline V gene has CDR1 KGHSH and CDR2 LQKENI. Here the CDR3 DNA reads TGTGCCAGCTCACCTTGGAGGGAGGGAACAGATACGCAGTATTTT. Translating gives CASSPWREGTDTQYF.

The table lists this clonotype with many counts. The chain carries TRBV7-9 and TRBJ2-3, with 13 bases fitting TRBD2. The V gene's germline CDR1 is SEHNR and CDR2 FQNEAQ (reference sequence). Trimming at V came to 5 bases and at J to 5 bases, leaving 7 bases not matched to a gene. There are 16 residues in the CDR3. The CDR3 DNA reads TGTGCCAGCAGCCCCGGGACTAGCGGGGTGGAAGATACGCAGTATTTT. Protein product: CASSPGTSGVEDTQYF.

This clonotype was detected many times. V and J are TRBV9 and TRBJ2-5; 7 bases match TRBD1. From germline, CDR1 is SGDLS and CDR2 YYNGEE. J was trimmed by 4 bases and V by 0 bases; bases with no gene match: 3. CDR3 length: 14 residues. The CDR3 sequence is CASSVVGGGETQYF. Here the CDR3 DNA reads TGTGCCAGCAGCGTAGTAGGGGGCGGAGAGACCCAGTACTTC.